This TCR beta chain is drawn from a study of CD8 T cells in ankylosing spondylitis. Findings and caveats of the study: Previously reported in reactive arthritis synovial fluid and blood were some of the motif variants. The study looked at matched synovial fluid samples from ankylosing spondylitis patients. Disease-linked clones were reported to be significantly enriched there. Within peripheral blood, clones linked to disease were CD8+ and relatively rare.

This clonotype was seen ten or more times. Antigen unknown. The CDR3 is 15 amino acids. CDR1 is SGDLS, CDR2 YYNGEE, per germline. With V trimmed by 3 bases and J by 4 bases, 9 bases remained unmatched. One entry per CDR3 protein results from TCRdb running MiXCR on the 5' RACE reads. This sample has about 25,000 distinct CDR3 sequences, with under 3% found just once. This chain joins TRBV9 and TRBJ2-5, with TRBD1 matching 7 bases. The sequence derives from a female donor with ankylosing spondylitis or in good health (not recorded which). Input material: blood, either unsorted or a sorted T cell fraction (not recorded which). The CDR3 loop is CASSASPTGSETQYF. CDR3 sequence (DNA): TGTGCCAGCAGCGCTTCCCCGACAGGGTCAGAGACCCAGTACTTC.